What follows is one TCR beta chain and its context. Its specificity is not known. 13 Jbeta primers and 60 Vbeta primers were used for the PCR. The protocol was immunoSEQ multiplex PCR, while the TCRdb copy is restricted to in-frame clones and leaves out a portion. The table records around 140,000 clones, approximately 80% of them present only once. This specimen belongs to a study of cytomegalovirus exposure and HLA in healthy donors. Turning to the study itself: An analysis done earlier identified roughly 120 million unique TCR beta sequences from about 180 million T cells. Study results and limitations: Most TCRs appeared rarely, but some public TCRs recurred in many donors. TCR beta V- and J-gene trimming, according to a later analysis, was linked to a missense DCLRE1C variant. Data from an earlier analysis indicated that most TCR beta V segments were productive either about 90% or about 30% of the time.

This CDR3 comprises 15 residues. Germline loops: CDR1 SEHNR, CDR2 FQNEAQ (reference sequence). V gave up 2 bases and J gave up 0 bases; unmatched junction bases: 4. The specimen sequenced was PBMCs. The receptor comes from a man aged 50 to 60 in good health and CMV-seronegative. The V gene is TRBV7-9, the J gene TRBJ2-7; 7 positions match TRBD1. This chain's CDR3 is CASSLYGDSSYEQYF. The CDR3 nucleotides read TGTGCCAGCAGCTTATACGGGGACAGCTCCTACGAGCAGTACTTC.